This T cell receptor beta chain was identified during a study of blood T cell repertoires in COVID-19. Overall study: Italy, Spain and the United States were the sources of the convalescent and acute COVID-19 samples.

Data came from immunoSEQ multiplex PCR; TCRdb stores just in-frame clones and leaves some out. The sample consists of 55,000 to 80,000 clones, 81% of them appearing once. On this clone: An end of the junction does not agree with germline; a read error may underlie this. Other DNA sequences in this sample translate to the same CDR3.

The CDR3 contains 16 residues. Per germline, CDR1 MDHEN and CDR2 SYDVKM. The TCR sequence derives from a woman in her seventies with acute or convalescent COVID-19. The chain joins TRBV28 to TRBJ2-5, with TRBD2 matching over 8 bases. Sequenced: peripheral blood. Here the CDR3 reads CASSGRGAVLQETQYF. CDR3 nucleotides: TGTGCTAGCAGTGGGCGGGGGGCGGTGCTGCAAGAGACCCAGTACTTC.